These T cell receptor beta chains were read from a single sample in a study of cytomegalovirus exposure and HLA in healthy donors. Profiled with immunoSEQ multiplex PCR; TCRdb holds only in-frame clones, not every one. The repertoire holds 200,000 to 250,000 clones, approximately 90% seen once, with around 1% in the top ten. The specimen sequenced was PBMCs. These receptors originate from a woman aged 18 to 35 in good health and CMV-seronegative. Each CDR3 is given with its conserved first and last residue. The order of the fields is V gene, D gene, clone size, J gene, CDR3 protein, CDR3 DNA. The D gene is left open where the match is weak. Clone size is shown for a subset of rows, as once, few, many or a class of expanded clone.

v_gene: TRBV5-1
d_gene: NA
abundance: NA
j_gene: TRBJ1-6
CDR3aa: CASSLDSFNSPLHF
CDR3nt: TGCGCCAGCAGCTTGGACAGCTTTAATTCACCCCTCCACTTT

v_gene: TRBV4-1
d_gene: NA
abundance: NA
j_gene: TRBJ2-6
CDR3aa: CASSQDKGASSGANVLTF
CDR3nt: TGCGCCAGCAGCCAAGACAAAGGGGCTAGCTCTGGGGCCAACGTCCTGACTTTC

v_gene: TRBV13
d_gene: TRBD2
abundance: NA
j_gene: TRBJ2-7
CDR3aa: CASSPGLAAYEQYF
CDR3nt: TGTGCCAGCAGCCCGGGACTAGCGGCATACGAGCAGTACTTC

v_gene: TRBV11-2
d_gene: NA
abundance: few
j_gene: TRBJ2-2
CDR3aa: CASSLEGGAYTGELFF
CDR3nt: TGTGCCAGCAGCTTAGAAGGTGGGGCCTACACCGGGGAGCTGTTTTTT

v_gene: TRBV7-6
d_gene: TRBD1
abundance: NA
j_gene: TRBJ2-7
CDR3aa: CASSFGTAYEQYF
CDR3nt: TGTGCCAGCAGCTTTGGGACAGCCTACGAGCAGTACTTC

v_gene: TRBV5-6
d_gene: NA
abundance: NA
j_gene: TRBJ1-5
CDR3aa: CASSYRTDDYSNQPQHF
CDR3nt: TGTGCCAGCAGTTATAGGACGGACGACTATAGCAATCAGCCCCAGCATTTT

v_gene: TRBV11-3
d_gene: NA
abundance: NA
j_gene: TRBJ1-3
CDR3aa: CASSKRRGSGNTIYF
CDR3nt: TGTGCCAGCAGCAAAAGACGGGGGTCCGGAAACACCATATATTTT

v_gene: TRBV19
d_gene: NA
abundance: NA
j_gene: TRBJ2-2
CDR3aa: CASSIGLSDTTGELFF
CDR3nt: TGTGCCAGTAGTATAGGACTCAGCGATACCACCGGGGAGCTGTTTTTT

v_gene: TRBV19
d_gene: TRBD2
abundance: NA
j_gene: TRBJ2-6
CDR3aa: CASSIGVGGSPSGANVLTF
CDR3nt: TGTGCCAGTAGTATAGGGGTGGGGGGGTCCCCCTCTGGGGCCAACGTCCTGACTTTC

v_gene: TRBV30
d_gene: NA
abundance: NA
j_gene: TRBJ1-1
CDR3aa: CAWSSTRTSWGTEAFF
CDR3nt: TGTGCCTGGAGCTCTACAAGGACTTCGTGGGGCACTGAAGCTTTCTTT

v_gene: TRBV6-5
d_gene: NA
abundance: NA
j_gene: TRBJ2-7
CDR3aa: CASSPAGLGSYEQYF
CDR3nt: TGTGCCAGCAGTCCTGCAGGGTTGGGGTCCTACGAGCAGTACTTC

v_gene: TRBV9
d_gene: NA
abundance: NA
j_gene: TRBJ1-1
CDR3aa: CASSVGILTEAFF
CDR3nt: TGTGCCAGCAGCGTAGGTATACTCACTGAAGCTTTCTTT

v_gene: TRBV5-1
d_gene: TRBD2
abundance: once
j_gene: TRBJ2-7
CDR3aa: CASRGGRGSSYEQYF
CDR3nt: TGCGCCAGCAGGGGGGGGAGGGGTAGCTCCTACGAGCAGTACTTC

v_gene: TRBV2
d_gene: TRBD1
abundance: NA
j_gene: TRBJ1-6
CDR3aa: CASSEQGQANSPLHF
CDR3nt: TGTGCCAGCAGTGAACAGGGACAGGCCAATTCACCCCTCCACTTT

v_gene: TRBV5-3
d_gene: NA
abundance: NA
j_gene: TRBJ1-2
CDR3aa: CARSLKGKGGSYGYTF
CDR3nt: TGTGCCAGAAGCTTGAAGGGGAAGGGGGGGAGCTATGGCTACACCTTC

v_gene: TRBV11-2
d_gene: TRBD2
abundance: NA
j_gene: TRBJ2-3
CDR3aa: CASSLLSPGLAGGDTQYF
CDR3nt: TGTGCCAGCAGCTTACTCAGCCCGGGACTAGCGGGGGGGGATACGCAGTATTTT

v_gene: TRBV4-3
d_gene: NA
abundance: NA
j_gene: TRBJ2-2
CDR3aa: CASSQTVAGELFF
CDR3nt: TGCGCCAGCAGCCAAACAGTTGCCGGGGAGCTGTTTTTT

v_gene: TRBV5-1
d_gene: TRBD1
abundance: NA
j_gene: TRBJ2-5
CDR3aa: CASRTGSLGAQYF
CDR3nt: TGCGCCAGCAGGACAGGGTCCCTGGGGGCCCAGTACTTC

v_gene: TRBV5-6
d_gene: NA
abundance: NA
j_gene: TRBJ2-1
CDR3aa: CASSWRSGNEQFF
CDR3nt: TGTGCCAGCAGCTGGAGGTCGGGGAATGAGCAGTTCTTC

v_gene: TRBV7-9
d_gene: NA
abundance: NA
j_gene: TRBJ2-7
CDR3aa: CASSLVGEQYF
CDR3nt: TGTGCCAGCAGCTTAGTCGGCGAGCAGTACTTC

v_gene: TRBV25-1
d_gene: TRBD1
abundance: NA
j_gene: TRBJ1-1
CDR3aa: CASSGDRGDAEAFF
CDR3nt: TGTGCCAGCAGTGGAGACAGGGGTGACGCTGAAGCTTTCTTT

v_gene: TRBV5-1
d_gene: NA
abundance: NA
j_gene: TRBJ1-4
CDR3aa: CASSRTPTNEKLFF
CDR3nt: TGCGCCAGCAGCCGGACACCAACTAATGAAAAACTGTTTTTT

v_gene: TRBV19
d_gene: NA
abundance: once
j_gene: TRBJ1-5
CDR3aa: CASSHWPQHF
CDR3nt: TGTGCCAGTTCCCATTGGCCCCAGCATTTT

v_gene: TRBV15
d_gene: NA
abundance: NA
j_gene: TRBJ1-5
CDR3aa: CATSRELPDYVNQPQHF
CDR3nt: TGTGCCACCAGCAGAGAACTCCCCGATTATGTCAATCAGCCCCAGCATTTT

v_gene: TRBV5-1
d_gene: NA
abundance: NA
j_gene: TRBJ2-5
CDR3aa: CASSPTGTLWETQYF
CDR3nt: TGCGCCAGCAGCCCCACAGGGACACTTTGGGAGACCCAGTACTTC

v_gene: TRBV30
d_gene: TRBD2
abundance: NA
j_gene: TRBJ2-2
CDR3aa: CAWTIAGGPTGELFF
CDR3nt: TGTGCCTGGACAATAGCGGGAGGGCCGACCGGGGAGCTGTTTTTT

v_gene: TRBV13
d_gene: TRBD2
abundance: NA
j_gene: TRBJ2-1
CDR3aa: CASSLLLVSGGPQQFF
CDR3nt: TGTGCCAGCAGCTTACTACTTGTGAGCGGGGGCCCTCAGCAGTTCTTC

v_gene: TRBV19
d_gene: TRBD1
abundance: NA
j_gene: TRBJ1-1
CDR3aa: CASSITRGQLAFF
CDR3nt: TGTGCCAGTAGTATTACCAGGGGGCAATTAGCTTTCTTT

v_gene: TRBV11-2
d_gene: NA
abundance: few
j_gene: TRBJ1-1
CDR3aa: CASSPGSANTEAFF
CDR3nt: TGTGCCAGCAGCCCAGGGTCAGCGAACACTGAAGCTTTCTTT

v_gene: TRBV19
d_gene: NA
abundance: NA
j_gene: TRBJ2-7
CDR3aa: CASYRSNRYEQYF
CDR3nt: TGTGCCAGTTACAGGTCTAATCGCTACGAGCAGTACTTC

v_gene: TRBV7-6
d_gene: NA
abundance: NA
j_gene: TRBJ1-1
CDR3aa: CASSSHMNTEAFF
CDR3nt: TGTGCCAGCAGTTCACACATGAACACTGAAGCTTTCTTT

v_gene: TRBV5-6
d_gene: TRBD1
abundance: NA
j_gene: TRBJ1-2
CDR3aa: CASSRWGQPLEWGSYTF
CDR3nt: TGTGCCAGCAGCCGATGGGGACAGCCCCTTGAGTGGGGGAGCTACACCTTC

v_gene: TRBV7-8
d_gene: TRBD2
abundance: NA
j_gene: TRBJ2-5
CDR3aa: CASSSYIAGGRETQYF
CDR3nt: TGTGCCAGCAGCTCCTATATAGCGGGGGGTAGGGAGACCCAGTACTTC

v_gene: TRBV27
d_gene: TRBD2
abundance: NA
j_gene: TRBJ2-3
CDR3aa: CASSPWTSSNTQYF
CDR3nt: TGTGCCAGCAGTCCCTGGACTAGCAGCAATACGCAGTATTTT

v_gene: TRBV27
d_gene: TRBD1
abundance: NA
j_gene: TRBJ1-5
CDR3aa: CASSFTGGVRHF
CDR3nt: TGTGCCAGCAGTTTTACAGGGGGGGTTCGGCATTTT

v_gene: TRBV5-4
d_gene: TRBD2
abundance: once
j_gene: TRBJ2-3
CDR3aa: CASSSTSGGKNTQYF
CDR3nt: TGTGCCAGCAGCTCCACTAGCGGGGGGAAGAATACGCAGTATTTT

v_gene: TRBV10-1
d_gene: NA
abundance: few
j_gene: TRBJ2-3
CDR3aa: CASGGLTDTQYF
CDR3nt: TGCGCCAGCGGGGGCCTCACAGATACGCAGTATTTT

v_gene: TRBV11-2
d_gene: NA
abundance: NA
j_gene: TRBJ2-2
CDR3aa: CASSLGLDTGELFF
CDR3nt: TGTGCCAGCAGCCTCGGACTTGACACCGGGGAGCTGTTTTTT

v_gene: TRBV9
d_gene: NA
abundance: NA
j_gene: TRBJ1-1
CDR3aa: CASSPEPVMNTEAFF
CDR3nt: TGTGCCAGCAGCCCCGAACCGGTGATGAACACTGAAGCTTTCTTT

v_gene: TRBV6-5
d_gene: NA
abundance: NA
j_gene: TRBJ2-7
CDR3aa: CASSYLGRGNEQYF
CDR3nt: TGTGCCAGCAGTTACCTCGGCAGGGGAAACGAGCAGTACTTC

v_gene: TRBV5-1
d_gene: NA
abundance: NA
j_gene: TRBJ2-5
CDR3aa: CASSLNGRPGQETQYF
CDR3nt: TGCGCCAGCAGCTTGAACGGCAGGCCGGGGCAAGAGACCCAGTACTTC

v_gene: TRBV6-1
d_gene: NA
abundance: NA
j_gene: TRBJ1-2
CDR3aa: CASTLVQNNYGYTF
CDR3nt: TGTGCCAGCACCCTTGTGCAGAACAACTATGGCTACACCTTC

v_gene: TRBV19
d_gene: NA
abundance: NA
j_gene: TRBJ1-2
CDR3aa: CASSIIRRSSNYGYTF
CDR3nt: TGTGCCAGTAGTATTATACGCCGGTCTTCTAACTATGGCTACACCTTC